This entry is about one T cell receptor beta chain. In this sample, this clone turned up once. Its antigen remains undetermined. Base qualities are not provided; no much larger clone lies one nucleotide away. The data originate from a study of cytomegalovirus exposure and HLA in healthy donors (dated by TCRdb to about 2017). Concerning the study at large: In an earlier analysis of roughly 590 of the donors, around 290 Gb of sequence data and 90 million to 120 million unique TCR beta sequences from 150 million to 200 million T cells were reported. The study combined high-throughput TCR immunosequencing, statistical association of individual TCRs with disease status, and machine learning to predict cytomegalovirus infection status. Every repertoire in the discovery cohort had been generated on one and the same sequencing platform. Alongside the repertoire data, information on donor age, sex, ethnicity and CMV serostatus was compiled. Among 398 genotyped donors of the cohort, an average of around 240,000 unique TCR beta nucleotide sequences were sequenced per donor, around 20% of them non-productive. A later analysis re-analyzed previously published TCR beta repertoires from about 730 donors and added high-resolution HLA genotyping to study TCR occurrence patterns. The study aimed to test whether cataloging public T cell receptors could reveal signatures of past pathogen exposure. The study used immunosequencing to profile the T cell repertoires of around 600 subjects and linked those repertoires to cytomegalovirus serostatus. The genetic ancestry cluster associated with self-reported Caucasian donors included around four fifths of the 398 genotyped donors. The number of donors typed differed by locus, with roughly 629-640 for A, B, C, DRB1 and DQB1, approximately 500 for DQA1, 600 to 610 for DPA1, and around 450 for DPB1. Genome-wide SNP genotypes for about 65% of the roughly 700 donors were used in a later genetic analysis, which treated that subset as a discovery cohort. In an earlier analysis of around 540 of the donors, high-throughput TCR beta sequencing was used to judge whether each TCR beta V gene segment behaved as functional or pseudogenic. Both class I and class II loci were covered by HLA typing, at four-digit resolution. Along with the roughly 610-subject first cohort, a separate validation cohort of 120 different subjects was used. Roughly 5 DR-DQ haplotypes were handled as single units for association and clustering, since linkage in the cohort was strong. An early release covering 550 to 700 HLA-typed donors comprised approximately 290 gigabases of sequencing data and approximately 85 million unique TCR sequences. Rather than drawing on any new phenotypic data, the later analysis identified candidate immune exposures from TCR beta sequences and the way those sequences occurred across donors. On the study overall, not on this receptor specifically: In a later analysis, HLA-associated TCR beta chains were found to be more clonally expanded and to have lower generation probabilities than equally common non-associated chains. Specific HLA alleles were associated with 15,000 to 20,000 TCR beta sequences at a false discovery rate of 0.05 in a later analysis. A few of the identified cytomegalovirus-associated TCR beta chains were confirmed in vitro to be specific for cytomegalovirus antigens. Because counts were too low, roughly 18 rarely observed V segments, including chromosome 9 orphons, were left out of the earlier analysis of over 550 of the donors. In this cohort, only TCR beta chains were sequenced, and detectable features were limited by the absence of alpha or paired-chain data. Most TCR sequences were seen in very few donors, while some public TCRs were found in many individuals. The presence/absence analyses assumed that sequencing depth was roughly uniform across donors, and that assumption may not be true. A group of highly shared sequence variants was considered likely to be a technical artifact of the sequencing pipeline. Correlated functional status among segregating V segments might reflect linkage disequilibrium, but an unknown experimental factor could not be ruled out. Strong co-occurrence of HLA alleles, especially DR and DQ, made assigning TCR associations to individual alleles difficult. According to the authors, the approach could potentially be generalized to other disease states and immunological phenotypes. According to a later genetic analysis, donors in an Asian-associated ancestry cluster had fewer N-insertions in productive TCRs than the approximately 610-donor mean. According to a later analysis, TCR association rates differed among HLA loci, with DRB1 alleles showing the most associated TCRs and HLA-C alleles showing the fewest. According to a later analysis, parvovirus B19, influenza, CMV and Epstein-Barr virus appeared linked to several top co-occurrence clusters. In the study, approximately 150 TCR beta chains were listed as associated with cytomegalovirus. In a later analysis, most CMV-associated TCR beta chains were found to appear HLA-restricted, with HLA associations seemingly driven largely by CMV exposure. An association between a missense DCLRE1C variant and V-gene and J-gene trimming of TCR beta chains was found in a later genetic analysis and replicated in an independent cohort. In an earlier analysis of 500 to 650 of the donors, most TCR beta V segments appeared in productive rearrangements about 87% or about 30% of the time, broadly matching IMGT annotations. In both the original and validation cohorts, the classifier was reported to diagnose cytomegalovirus status with high specificity and sensitivity. The only immune exposure information available for the cohort was CMV serostatus. A further reported finding was that TCR beta sequences accurately predicted the HLA-A and HLA-B alleles for most subjects in the first cohort. Because HLA typing was unavailable for some donors at each locus, only the typed subset was used in association tests.

The library was generated by the immunoSEQ multiplex PCR assay. For the multiplex PCR, a mixture combining 60 forward primers for TCR Vbeta segments and 13 reverse primers for TCR Jbeta segments was used. Amplification of the CDR3 region of rearranged TCR beta genes was performed with a multiplex PCR assay on genomic DNA. Amplified TCR beta libraries were sequenced as 87-base-pair reads on the Illumina HiSeq System. As for the original processing: A later analysis tallied around 87 million unique TCR beta chains across the 700 or so repertoires, and roughly 11 million of those chains were shared by two or more donors. To remove PCR and sequencing errors, raw reads were error-corrected and collapsed into unique sequences using a nearest-neighbor algorithm that merged closely related sequences. To assign V, D and J gene segments, CDR3 sequences were aligned to IMGT reference sequences. For a sequence to be retained, a match of at least six nucleotides was required to both a V gene segment and a J gene segment. A rearrangement was called productive if the CDR3 had no stop codons and remained in frame with V and J, and every other rearrangement was called non-productive. CDR3 was defined by IMGT convention, running from the second conserved V-encoded cysteine to the conserved J-encoded phenylalanine. The earlier analysis of more than 450 of the donors excluded sequences that lacked an unambiguous match to a single V gene segment. In an earlier analysis of around 590 of the donors, a V segment was called functional when productive rearrangements were above 56.7%, and segregating when the standard deviation between donors exceeded 5%. A statistical classification framework was built for diagnosing cytomegalovirus status from the catalog of TCR beta chain sequences. In a later analysis, TCR nucleotide sequences were compared against IMGT/GENE-DB human TR gene sequences so that V and J genes could be assigned. Using the TCRdist pipeline, a later analysis assigned CDR3 sequences along with most-parsimonious VDJ recombination scenarios. In a later analysis, each TCR beta chain was defined by its CDR3 amino acid sequence together with its V-gene family, and reads lacking a unique V-gene family were excluded. A later analysis removed 592 highly shared, low-generation-probability nucleotide sequences to deal with suspected cross-contamination and a sequencing artifact. A later analysis calculated a clonal expansion index for each public chain from normalized within-repertoire ranks of inferred template counts. In a later analysis, generation probabilities were computed using a VDJ recombination model fitted to out-of-frame rearrangements, and the results were checked against IGoR. In a later analysis, hypergeometric tests were used to score TCR-TCR, TCR-HLA and TCR-CMV co-occurrence, with a repertoire-size bias correction applied to TCR pairs. False discovery rates were estimated in a later analysis by permuting HLA or CMV assignments 20 times. In a later analysis, co-occurring TCRs were grouped using DBSCAN, and TCRdist sequence similarity was added for clustering within HLA-allele-positive subsets. For co-occurrence clustering, repertoires with fewer than 30,000 or more than 120,000 public chains were excluded, along with roughly 5 repertoires with anomalous nucleotide sharing. Not all clones reach the TCRdb copy of this immuneACCESS table, which keeps in-frame sequences only. Checked studies attribute under half of the gap to unresolved V genes and leave the rest unexplained. V and J calls plus clone size are reproduced from that table; the DNA served to infer D and trimming. Recorded for this sample are about 150,000 clones; approximately 80% of them occurred a single time. The ten largest clones capture around 3.6% of the sample.

The cohort comprised some 700 healthy bone marrow donors. Cohort members were all nominally healthy when sampled, although unrecorded immune exposures were likely present. The donor was CMV seronegative and was included in the group of approximately 350 seronegative cohort members. Each donor provided a peripheral blood sample, and peripheral blood mononuclear cells were used for TCR beta sequencing. The Qiagen DNeasy Blood Extraction Kit was used to extract genomic DNA from the blood cell samples. Sequencing input: PBMCs. The source is a male donor in good health and CMV-seronegative.

The encoded CDR3 is CASSIPTGPQHF. The DNA sequence is TGTGCCAGTAGTATCCCCACAGGGCCCCAGCATTTT. This receptor chain uses TRBV19 and TRBJ1-5; possibly the D gene is TRBD1, per 5 matching bases. The germline V gene encodes CDR1 LNHDA and CDR2 SQIVND (reference sequence). The CDR3 runs 12 amino acids, cysteine and phenylalanine included. The sequence is cut down to CDR3 DNA, 36 bases in frame from base 1. Trimming at the junction amounts to 3 bases on V and 9 bases on J, and the germline ends lie 9 bases apart.